These T cell receptor beta chains were read from a single sample in a study of blood T cell repertoires in COVID-19. Measured with immunoSEQ multiplex PCR; TCRdb has only the in-frame clones, and not every one. The sample carries over 15,000 clones, around 77% recorded once. Sequenced: peripheral blood. The receptor set was obtained from a man between 65 and 85 years old with COVID-19, enrolled during active disease. Both conserved end residues are part of each CDR3. D genes are given only for firm matches. Clone size, where shown, is once, few, many, or a class for clones that have expanded.

V: TRBV7-2; D: TRBD2; J: TRBJ2-7; length: 16; size: NA; CDR3: CASSPTAGGPGYEQYF; DNA: TGTGCCAGCAGCCCAACCGCGGGGGGGCCGGGTTACGAGCAGTACTTC
V: TRBV5-6; D: NA; J: TRBJ2-3; length: 16; size: NA; CDR3: CASSYPGVGMTDTQYF; DNA: TGTGCCAGCAGCTACCCCGGGGTAGGGATGACAGATACGCAGTATTTT
V: TRBV9; D: NA; J: TRBJ1-2; length: 15; size: NA; CDR3: CASSVGSQANYGYTF; DNA: TGTGCCAGCAGCGTAGGGTCCCAGGCTAACTATGGCTACACCTTC
V: TRBV7-9; D: NA; J: TRBJ1-1; length: 14; size: few; CDR3: CASSFGGAQPEAFF; DNA: TGTGCCAGCAGCTTTGGAGGGGCCCAGCCTGAAGCTTTCTTT
V: TRBV5-1; D: TRBD2; J: TRBJ2-3; length: 17; size: NA; CDR3: CASSFGTSGRVRDTQYF; DNA: TGCGCCAGCAGCTTCGGGACTAGCGGGAGGGTCCGAGATACGCAGTATTTT
V: TRBV24-1; D: TRBD1; J: TRBJ1-2; length: 13; size: few; CDR3: CATSEGQGYGYTF; DNA: TGTGCCACCAGTGAAGGACAGGGCTATGGCTACACCTTC
V: TRBV3-1/TRBV3-2; D: NA; J: TRBJ2-1; length: 14; size: NA; CDR3: CASSPRVSPNEQFF; DNA: TGTGCCAGCAGTCCCCGGGTCTCACCGAATGAGCAGTTCTTC
V: TRBV7-2; D: TRBD2; J: TRBJ2-7; length: 14; size: NA; CDR3: CASGRTSGGYEQYF; DNA: TGTGCCAGCGGTAGGACTAGCGGGGGATACGAGCAGTACTTC
V: TRBV7-8; D: TRBD1; J: TRBJ1-4; length: 17; size: NA; CDR3: CASRKRTGTGSNEKLFF; DNA: TGTGCCAGCAGGAAAAGGACAGGGACGGGATCTAATGAAAAACTGTTTTTT
V: TRBV5-1; D: TRBD2; J: TRBJ2-3; length: 19; size: NA; CDR3: CASSTLVPGLLEGADTQYF; DNA: TGCGCCAGCAGCACCCTGGTACCGGGACTATTGGAGGGCGCAGATACGCAGTATTTT
V: TRBV6-6; D: TRBD2; J: TRBJ2-1; length: 16; size: few; CDR3: CASSGGASGRYNEQFF; DNA: TGTGCCAGCAGTGGGGGTGCTAGCGGGAGGTACAATGAGCAGTTCTTC
V: TRBV6-5; D: TRBD1; J: TRBJ2-3; length: 15; size: NA; CDR3: CASSYSGQGEYTQYF; DNA: TGTGCCAGCAGTTACTCCGGGCAGGGGGAATATACGCAGTATTTT
V: TRBV11-2; D: NA; J: TRBJ1-1; length: 14; size: NA; CDR3: CASSWGGGGSEAFF; DNA: TGTGCCAGCAGCTGGGGAGGGGGAGGGTCTGAAGCTTTCTTT
V: TRBV28; D: TRBD1; J: TRBJ2-7; length: 16; size: NA; CDR3: CASRPPGTGSSYEQYF; DNA: TGTGCCAGCAGACCTCCCGGGACAGGGAGCTCCTACGAGCAGTACTTC
V: TRBV24-1; D: NA; J: TRBJ1-4; length: 15; size: NA; CDR3: CATSDSRAGDEKLFF; DNA: TGTGCCACCAGTGATTCCCGGGCGGGAGATGAAAAACTGTTTTTT
V: TRBV18; D: NA; J: TRBJ1-2; length: 13; size: NA; CDR3: CASSPTQGFGYTF; DNA: TGTGCCAGCTCACCTACGCAGGGCTTCGGCTACACCTTC
V: TRBV5-6; D: TRBD1; J: TRBJ1-5; length: 15; size: NA; CDR3: CASSLAGGSFQPQHF; DNA: TGTGCCAGCAGCTTGGCAGGGGGCAGTTTTCAGCCCCAGCATTTT
V: TRBV4-1; D: TRBD1; J: TRBJ2-7; length: 14; size: NA; CDR3: CASSLDRGPYEQYF; DNA: TGCGCCAGCAGTCTGGACAGGGGCCCCTACGAGCAGTACTTC
V: TRBV3-1/TRBV3-2; D: NA; J: TRBJ1-5; length: 15; size: NA; CDR3: CASSPSGGPNQPQHF; DNA: TGTGCCAGCAGCCCCTCGGGGGGGCCGAATCAGCCCCAGCATTTT
V: TRBV29-1; D: NA; J: TRBJ1-5; length: 13; size: NA; CDR3: CSVSEGGNQPQHF; DNA: TGCAGCGTATCGGAGGGAGGCAATCAGCCCCAGCATTTT
V: TRBV10-3; D: TRBD1; J: TRBJ1-2; length: 16; size: NA; CDR3: CAISDPRQGALYGYTF; DNA: TGTGCCATCAGTGACCCAAGACAGGGGGCGCTCTATGGCTACACCTTC
V: TRBV6-6; D: TRBD1; J: TRBJ1-2; length: 16; size: NA; CDR3: CASSYWPTGSNYGYTF; DNA: TGTGCCAGCAGTTACTGGCCGACAGGGAGTAACTATGGCTACACCTTC
V: TRBV5-1; D: NA; J: TRBJ1-2; length: 14; size: NA; CDR3: CASSLVSDEEGYTF; DNA: TGCGCCAGCAGCTTAGTGTCCGACGAGGAGGGCTACACCTTC
V: TRBV29-1; D: TRBD2; J: TRBJ2-1; length: 18; size: NA; CDR3: CSVEGGTSEGRSYNEQFF; DNA: TGCAGCGTTGAAGGTGGGACTAGCGAGGGGCGCTCCTACAATGAGCAGTTCTTC
V: TRBV6-5; D: NA; J: TRBJ1-1; length: 13; size: NA; CDR3: CASTWTENTEAFF; DNA: TGTGCCAGCACCTGGACAGAGAACACTGAAGCTTTCTTT
V: TRBV5-6; D: NA; J: TRBJ2-5; length: 13; size: NA; CDR3: CASIGQPQETQYF; DNA: TGTGCCAGCATCGGACAGCCACAAGAGACCCAGTACTTC
V: TRBV7-6; D: NA; J: TRBJ2-1; length: 15; size: NA; CDR3: CASSLGPLGGNEQFF; DNA: TGTGCCAGCAGCTTAGGCCCGCTCGGGGGCAATGAGCAGTTCTTC